This T cell receptor beta chain was sequenced in a study of T cells in Graves' hyperthyroidism and ophthalmopathy. As for the study in general: Sampling of peripheral blood happened at initial diagnosis, prior to any treatment.

RNA transcripts served as the template for amplifying TCR beta CDR3 regions. HTBI primers drove first-round RT-PCR of the TCR CDR3. In TCRdb, the multiplex PCR reads were re-called with MiXCR into one record per CDR3 protein. The data hold about 700,000 distinct CDR3 sequences, with around 15% observed a single time. This clonotype was observed at least ten times. Trimming stripped 0 bases from V and 3 bases from J, with 14 bases between. Germline-derived CDR1 and CDR2 are LGHNA and YNFKEQ. This CDR3 region has 17 residues. The chain carries TRBV4-2 and TRBJ1-4; D remains ambiguous. Material for sequencing was blood. The receptor was isolated from a woman aged 18-29 years with Graves' hyperthyroidism. The CDR3 is CASSQESAGWANEKLFF. For the CDR3, the DNA is TGTGCCAGCAGCCAAGAGTCCGCGGGTTGGGCTAATGAAAAACTGTTTTTT.